This T cell receptor (beta chain) was observed in a study of blood T cells in healthy people across ages. Looked up from germline, CDR1 is LGHNA and CDR2 is YSLEER. There are 16 residues in the CDR3. With V trimmed by 3 bases and J by 0 bases, 4 bases remained unmatched. Whole-study results and caveats: Among long-lived donors, naive CD4+ cells were more numerous and diversity higher than in aged donors. Donor CMV infection status was unknown, possibly confounding age-related changes in expanded clonotypes. Estimates of total diversity, which came from one million sequenced T cells, were considered to be underestimates.

Concerning this clonotype: As yet, its antigen is unknown.

It was with a sample-barcoded 5' primer and a J-beta primer mix that a second PCR of roughly 7 to 12 cycles was run. Each cDNA molecule was tagged by a template-switch adaptor that had 12 random nucleotides. TCRdb re-derived calls from the 5' RACE reads in MiXCR, one entry per CDR3 protein. The sample lists 1.5 million to 2 million distinct CDR3 sequences, roughly 52% occurring once. The specimen sequenced was blood. The chain links TRBV4-3 to TRBJ2-3, with 9 nucleotides matching TRBD1. This clonotype was obtained from a woman aged 40 to 50 in good health. The CDR3 region has the DNA TGCGCCAGCAGCCATCGGGACAGGGTTAGCACAGATACGCAGTATTTT. Amino acids: CASSHRDRVSTDTQYF.